The clone carrying this T cell receptor (beta chain) was detected a few times. The antigen remains undetermined. The data derive from a study of response to subunit inactivated influenza vaccine. TCRdb redid the calling of the RT-PCR reads with MiXCR, one entry per CDR3 protein. The sample lists about 780,000 distinct CDR3 sequences; 18% were seen once. CDR3 length: 13 amino acids. V was shortened by 3 bases and J by 7 bases, with 7 bases between the two germline ends. Germline assignment: CDR1 LGHNA and CDR2 YSLEER. Study-wide findings and caveats: With each seasonal influenza vaccination, the authors suggested, few new T cells are recruited.

This TCR derives from a man between 45 and 60 years old who received an inactivated influenza vaccine. The sample here was PBMCs from blood, taken more than 4 days after vaccination. V gene TRBV4-3 combines with J gene TRBJ1-6, with D uncertain. The CDR3 spells CASSQAQNSPLHF. CDR3 bases: TGCGCCAGCAGCCAGGCACAGAATTCACCCCTCCACTTT.